Described below is a single T cell receptor beta chain sequence and its context. Antigen: not known. Quantitative 5'-RACE with molecular barcodes generated TCR beta libraries. TCRdb re-analysed the 5' RACE reads in MiXCR, keeping a single row per CDR3 protein. Seen here are approximately 540,000 distinct CDR3 sequences, roughly 13% observed once, and the top ten hold approximately 6.3%. The sample belongs to a study of CD8 T cells in ankylosing spondylitis. Study observations and caveats: A motif of fewer than ten highly homologous TCR beta variants was seen as apparently characteristic of ankylosing spondylitis blood. Significant enrichment of disease-linked clones was reported in matched ankylosing spondylitis synovial fluid. Before this, some motif variants had been reported in reactive arthritis synovial fluid and blood. In peripheral blood, disease-linked CD8+ clones occurred at relatively low frequencies.

Trimming cost V 3 bases and J 3 bases, with 12 bases left between them. This CDR3 has 16 residues. V usage is TRBV12-3 or TRBV12-4 and J usage is TRBJ1-6; the D gene is possibly TRBD1 (5 bases). This TCR was recovered from a male donor with ankylosing spondylitis. Sequenced sample: blood, either unsorted or a sorted T cell fraction (not recorded which). The CDR3: CASSLGQTIYNSPLHF. In DNA, the CDR3 is TGTGCCAGCAGTTTGGGGCAGACCATCTATAATTCACCCCTCCACTTT.